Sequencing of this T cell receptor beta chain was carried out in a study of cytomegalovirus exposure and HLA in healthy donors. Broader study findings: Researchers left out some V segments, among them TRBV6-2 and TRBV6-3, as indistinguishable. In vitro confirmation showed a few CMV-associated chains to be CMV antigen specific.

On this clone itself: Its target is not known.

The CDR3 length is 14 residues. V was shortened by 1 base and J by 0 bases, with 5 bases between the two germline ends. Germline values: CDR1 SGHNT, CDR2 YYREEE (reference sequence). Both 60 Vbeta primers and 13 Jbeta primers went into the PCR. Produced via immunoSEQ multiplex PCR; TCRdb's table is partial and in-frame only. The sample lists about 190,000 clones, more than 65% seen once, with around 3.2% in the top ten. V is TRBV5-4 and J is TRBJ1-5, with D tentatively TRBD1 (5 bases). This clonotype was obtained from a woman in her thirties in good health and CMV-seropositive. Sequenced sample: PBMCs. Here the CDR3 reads CASSLRGSNQPQHF. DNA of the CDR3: TGTGCCAGCAGCTTGAGGGGTAGCAATCAGCCCCAGCATTTT.